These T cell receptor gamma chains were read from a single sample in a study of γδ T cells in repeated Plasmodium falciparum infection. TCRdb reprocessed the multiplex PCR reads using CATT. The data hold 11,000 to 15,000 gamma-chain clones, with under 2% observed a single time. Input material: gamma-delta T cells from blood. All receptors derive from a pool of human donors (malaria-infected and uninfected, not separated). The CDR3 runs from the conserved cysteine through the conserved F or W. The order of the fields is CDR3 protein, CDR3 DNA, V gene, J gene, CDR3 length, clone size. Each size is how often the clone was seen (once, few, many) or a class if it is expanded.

CATWDGLSDWIKTF	TGTGCCACCTGGGATGGGCTTAGTGATTGGATCAAGACGTTT	TRGV4	TRGJP2	14	many
CATWDRPKLTLCSENYYKKLF	TGTGCCACCTGGGACAGGCCTAAACTAACTCTATGCTCCGAGAATTATTATAAGAAACTCTTT	TRGV5	TRGJ1/TRGJ2	21	medium-sized
CATWEYYKKLF	TGTGCCACCTGGGAGTATTATAAGAAACTCTTT	TRGV4	TRGJ1/TRGJ2	11	many
CATWDRLGSAVRNKKLF	TGTGCCACCTGGGACAGGCTTGGGTCAGCCGTTCGGAATAAGAAACTCTTT	TRGV3	TRGJ1/TRGJ2	17	medium-sized
CATPRRYKKLF	TGTGCCACCCCCCGTCGTTATAAGAAACTCTTT	TRGV8	TRGJ1/TRGJ2	11	many
CATWDRHYYKKLF	TGTGCCACCTGGGACAGGCATTATTATAAGAAACTCTTT	TRGV3	TRGJ1/TRGJ2	13	medium-sized
CATWDGYKKLF	TGTGCCACCTGGGACGGTTATAAGAAACTCTTT	TRGV3	TRGJ1/TRGJ2	11	medium-sized
CATWGLYYKKLF	TGTGCCACCTGGGGCCTATATTATAAGAAACTCTTT	TRGV3	TRGJ1/TRGJ2	12	many
CATWDGRYYKKLF	TGTGCCACCTGGGATGGGCGTTATTATAAGAAACTCTTT	TRGV4	TRGJ1/TRGJ2	13	medium-sized
CATWDRNKKLF	TGTGCCACCTGGGATAGGAATAAGAAACTCTTT	TRGV4	TRGJ1/TRGJ2	11	many
CATWDRTTGWFKIF	TGTGCCACCTGGGATAGGACCACTGGTTGGTTCAAGATATTT	TRGV8	TRGJP1	14	medium-sized
CALWEFKGYKKLF	TGTGCCTTGTGGGAGTTTAAGGGTTATAAGAAACTCTTT	TRGV9	TRGJ1/TRGJ2	13	large
CATWDRQLGIYYKKLF	TGTGCCACCTGGGACAGGCAGCTGGGGATTTATTATAAGAAACTCTTT	TRGV3	TRGJ1/TRGJ2	16	many
CATWDGKKKLF	TGTGCCACCTGGGATGGTAAGAAGAAACTCTTT	TRGV4	TRGJ1/TRGJ2	11	large
CALWESEELGKKIKVF	TGTGCCTTGTGGGAATCCGAAGAGTTGGGCAAAAAAATCAAGGTATTT	TRGV9	TRGJP	16	many
CATWGNYYKKLF	TGTGCCACCTGGGGTAATTATTATAAGAAACTCTTT	TRGV5	TRGJ1/TRGJ2	12	many
CALWENYKKLF	TGTGCCTTGTGGGAGAATTATAAGAAACTCTTT	TRGV9	TRGJ1/TRGJ2	11	medium-sized
CATWDKVYKKLF	TGTGCCACCTGGGATAAGGTTTATAAGAAACTCTTT	TRGV4	TRGJ1/TRGJ2	12	medium-sized
CALWEVQRYKKLF	TGTGCCTTGTGGGAGGTGCAAAGATATAAGAAACTCTTT	TRGV9	TRGJ1/TRGJ2	13	medium-sized
CATWDSSRSDWIKTF	TGTGCCACCTGGGACAGTTCACGTAGTGATTGGATCAAGACGTTT	TRGV5	TRGJP2	15	large
CALYFYYKKLF	TGTGCCTTGTATTTTTATTATAAGAAACTCTTT	TRGV9	TRGJ1/TRGJ2	11	medium-sized
CALWEVGKKLF	TGTGCCTTGTGGGAGGTCGGAAAGAAACTCTTT	TRGV9	TRGJ1/TRGJ2	11	medium-sized
CATWAFYSSDWIKTF	TGTGCCACCTGGGCCTTTTATAGTAGTGATTGGATCAAGACGTTT	TRGV2	TRGJP2	15	many
CALWGNELGKKIKVF	TGTGCCTTGTGGGGAAACGAGTTGGGCAAAAAAATCAAGGTATTT	TRGV9	TRGJP	15	medium-sized
CATWEPVYYKKLF	TGTGCCACCTGGGAACCGGTTTATTATAAGAAACTCTTT	TRGV3	TRGJ1/TRGJ2	13	medium-sized
CATWDRPRYYKKLF	TGTGCCACCTGGGACAGGCCGCGTTATTATAAGAAACTCTTT	TRGV3	TRGJ1/TRGJ2	14	medium-sized
CALWEVHGKLF	TGTGCCTTGTGGGAGGTGCACGGGAAACTCTTT	TRGV9	TRGJ1/TRGJ2	11	medium-sized
CALWEVFPAYYKKLF	TGTGCCTTGTGGGAGGTGTTCCCTGCTTATTATAAGAAACTCTTT	TRGV9	TRGJ1/TRGJ2	15	large
CATWDRPFNYKKLF	TGTGCCACCTGGGACAGGCCGTTCAATTATAAGAAACTCTTT	TRGV5	TRGJ1/TRGJ2	14	many